The 30 T cell receptor beta chains below all came from one sample that was sequenced in a study of shared clonotypes between healthy human individuals. Repertoires were generated with immunoSEQ multiplex PCR, while TCRdb's copy carries only in-frame clones and drops some. The sample comprises approximately 1.9 million clones, around 93% of which are singletons, and around 1.7% rests with the top ten. The naive CD8 population came from CD45RO-negative cells selected for CCR7, without terminally differentiated effector memory CD45RA+ cells. Material: naive CD8+ T cells from PBMCs. These receptors originate from a man between 18 and 35 years old in good health. Some clones in this sample may be carry-over from other donors' samples.

The CDR3 DNA reads TGTGCCAGCAGCCTCTTGGGGACAGGGACAACAGATACGCAGTATTTT. Its protein is CASSLLGTGTTDTQYF. The chain joins TRBV27 to TRBJ2-3, with TRBD1 matching 9 bases. The V gene end was trimmed by 6 bases and the J gene end by 3 bases; junction bases not matched to a gene: 10. Germline CDR1 reads MNHEY; CDR2 reads SMNVEV (reference sequence). The CDR3 consists of 16 residues.

The chain combines TRBV27 with TRBJ1-2; the match to TRBD1 covers 7 bases. Germline V lookup: CDR1 MNHEY, CDR2 SMNVEV (reference sequence). J was trimmed by 0 bases and V by 4 bases; bases with no gene match: 8. The CDR3 covers 16 residues. The CDR3 sequence is CASSSSTGNTNYGYTF. In DNA form, the CDR3 reads TGTGCCAGCAGTTCCTCGACAGGGAATACTAACTATGGCTACACCTTC.

The chain carries TRBV10-3 and TRBJ2-7; D perhaps matches TRBD2 (6 bases). Looked up from germline, CDR1 is ENHRY and CDR2 is SYGVKD. V lost 8 bases to trimming and J lost 7 bases, with 18 bases between them. The CDR3 is 13 residues long. The CDR3: CAIRRGPAGEQYF. CDR3 bases: TGTGCCATCCGCCGGGGCCCCGCGGGAGAGCAGTACTTC.

On this clone itself: Other DNA sequences from this sample encode an identical CDR3 as well. The rearrangement joins TRBV19 to TRBJ2-7; D is unclear. The V end lost 1 base, the J end lost 0 bases, and 7 bases lay between the germline ends. This CDR3 region has 14 residues. Germline values: CDR1 LNHDA, CDR2 SQIVND (reference sequence). The CDR3 nucleotides read TGTGCCAGTAGTATAGCCGGCGTCTCCTACGAGCAGTACTTC. Translating it yields CASSIAGVSYEQYF.

V is TRBV9 and J is TRBJ2-5; the match to TRBD2 covers 9 bases. The junction had 8 bases not matched to a gene; V was cut back by 4 bases and J by 4 bases. Germline CDR1 SGDLS, CDR2 YYNGEE. This CDR3 contains 15 residues. This chain's CDR3 is CASSPGVSGRETQYF. As DNA, the CDR3 is TGTGCCAGCAGCCCAGGAGTTAGCGGGAGAGAGACCCAGTACTTC.

This chain connects TRBV9 to TRBJ1-2; TRBD1 is a possible D gene (5 bases). CDR3 length: 14 amino acids. Germline-derived CDR1 and CDR2 are SGDLS and YYNGEE. With 4 bases removed from V and 8 bases from J, the gap between germline ends came to 18 bases. This chain's CDR3 is CASSPNAGARGYTF. The CDR3 coding sequence is TGTGCCAGCAGCCCGAACGCCGGGGCCCGCGGCTACACCTTC.

The CDR3 loop is CASKPVVGASNTQYF. CDR3 bases: TGTGCCAGCAAACCAGTTGTAGGGGCGTCGAACACCCAGTACTTC. This sequence joins TRBV27 and TRBJ2-5; D might be TRBD1 (5 bases). Germline V lookup: CDR1 MNHEY, CDR2 SMNVEV (reference sequence). The ends were cut back, 7 bases at V and 8 bases at J, with 23 bases in the middle. This CDR3 has 15 residues.

V is TRBV5-5 and J is TRBJ2-7; TRBD1 is a possible D gene (5 bases). The V and J ends lost 2 bases and 2 bases respectively, with 17 bases between them. The V gene's germline CDR1 is SGHKS and CDR2 YYEKEE (reference sequence). CDR3 length equals 16 residues. In DNA form, the CDR3 reads TGTGCCAGCAGCTTCGGCACCGCCAGGGCCACCTACGAGCAGTACTTC. The encoded protein is CASSFGTARATYEQYF.

V gene TRBV29-1 combines with J gene TRBJ2-5; 9 bases are shared with TRBD2. The closer fit of TRBJ2-7 to the DNA end suggests the J call may be wrong. CDR3 length: 15 residues. Germline V CDR1 and CDR2: SQVTM, ANQGSEA. The DNA of the CDR3 is TGCAGCGTTTCCACAGGGACTAGCATTAGGGACGAGCAGTACTTC. This codes for CSVSTGTSIRDEQYF.

There are a few counts of this clone. This CDR3 reads CASSPWTVPNQPQHF. The CDR3 DNA follows: TGTGCCAGCAGCCCGTGGACTGTCCCCAATCAGCCCCAGCATTTT. The chain couples TRBV7-8 to TRBJ1-5; D remains unclear. The V gene's germline CDR1 is SGHVS and CDR2 FQNEAQ. Between the trimmed V and J ends, which lost 5 bases and 3 bases, there was a span of 14 bases. The length of the CDR3 is 15 residues. The variable domain in full, with the rest retrieved from reference TRBV7-8 and TRBJ1-5, is GAGVSQSPRYKVAKRGQDVALRCDPISGHVSLFWYQQALGQGPEFLTYFQNEAQLDKSGLPSDRFFAERPEGSVSTLKIQRTQQEDSAVYLCASSPWTVPNQPQHFGDGTRLSIL.

This chain links TRBV27 with TRBJ1-1; 8 nucleotides line up with TRBD1. The J segment lost 4 bases and the V segment lost 5 bases, leaving 9 bases of the junction unmatched. Germline V gene lookup returns CDR1 MNHEY and CDR2 SMNVEV (reference sequence). This CDR3 is built from 15 residues. The CDR3 loop is CASSLDRGGTTEAFF. For the CDR3, the DNA is TGTGCCAGCAGTCTAGACAGGGGAGGTACCACTGAAGCTTTCTTT.

This clone has just one count. The V call is TRBV28, the J call TRBJ2-2; 10 nucleotides align to TRBD2. This CDR3 is built from 15 residues. V was pared by 8 bases and J by 6 bases, with 9 bases of the junction left unmatched. CDR1 is MDHEN and CDR2 is SYDVKM in the germline V gene. CDR3 nucleotides: TGTGCCAGCGGATCTAGCGGGAGTCCGCCCGGGGAGCTGTTTTTT. It translates to CASGSSGSPPGELFF.

The rearrangement uses TRBV19 and TRBJ2-5, with 7 bases lining up with TRBD2. Germline loops: CDR1 LNHDA, CDR2 SQIVND (reference sequence). The CDR3 is 14 amino acids. The ends lost 10 bases at V and 4 bases at J; junction bases unmatched: 12. The CDR3 region has the DNA TGTGCCAACCTTTCAAGCGGGATCGGAGAGACCCAGTACTTC. It codes for CANLSSGIGETQYF. Together with reference TRBV19 and TRBJ2-5, the CDR3 gives the full variable domain: DGGITQSPKYLFRKEGQNVTLSCEQNLNHDAMYWYRQDPGQGLRLIYYSQIVNDFQKGDIAEGYSVSREKKESFPLTVTSAQKNPTAFYLCANLSSGIGETQYFGPGTRLLVL.

The chain carries TRBV30 and TRBJ2-1, with TRBD2 matching 7 bases. The CDR3 totals 16 residues. In germline, CDR1 is GTSNPN, CDR2 SVGIG (reference sequence). J gave up 8 bases and V 2 bases, and 15 bases lay outside the gene matches. In DNA form, the CDR3 reads TGTGCCTGGAGTCCCCTTTGGGGGGAGGGCCAACATGAGCAGTTCTTC. It yields the protein CAWSPLWGEGQHEQFF.

The table lists this clone with a count of one. The rearrangement joins TRBV28 to TRBJ2-7, with D maybe TRBD2 (5 bases). Germline CDR1 reads MDHEN; CDR2 reads SYDVKM. V lost 1 base and J 7 bases, leaving 17 bases between the germline ends. The CDR3 has 15 residues. DNA for the CDR3: TGTGCCAGCAGTTTATTTCGGCCGCACACGGGGGAGCAGTACTTC. It codes for CASSLFRPHTGEQYF.

Turning to this clone: The same CDR3 can be traced to other DNA sequences in this sample. V and J are TRBV27 and TRBJ1-1; D perhaps matches TRBD1 (6 bases). The V end lost 3 bases, the J end lost 5 bases, and 13 bases lay between the germline ends. Germline assignment: CDR1 MNHEY and CDR2 SMNVEV (reference sequence). The CDR3 is 14 amino acids. The chain's CDR3 is CASSFGGAGTEAFF. DNA of the CDR3: TGTGCCAGCAGTTTTGGGGGGGCCGGAACTGAAGCTTTCTTT.

The chain combines TRBV5-4 with TRBJ2-2, with TRBD2 matching 12 bases. With 0 bases clipped from V and 6 bases from J, the junction kept 6 bases outside the gene matches. The CDR3 loop spans 17 amino acids. Germline lookup yields CDR1 SGHNT and CDR2 YYREEE (reference sequence). The DNA for the CDR3 is TGTGCCAGCAGCTTGGAATCGGCTAGCGGGAGGGCCGGGGAGCTGTTTTTT. Translated, it gives CASSLESASGRAGELFF. The whole variable domain, filled in from reference TRBV5-4 and TRBJ2-2, reads ETGVTQSPTHLIKTRGQQVTLRCSSQSGHNTVSWYQQALGQGPQFIFQYYREEENGRGNFPPRFSGLQFPNYSSELNVNALELDDSALYLCASSLESASGRAGELFFGEGSRLTVL.

The chain couples TRBV7-8 to TRBJ1-4; D is undetermined. There are 15 residues in the CDR3. Trimming took off 1 base at V and 0 bases at J, with 6 bases between the two ends. Germline CDR1 is SGHVS and CDR2 is FQNEAQ. CDR3 protein: CASSLVQPTNEKLFF. The CDR3 DNA sequence: TGTGCCAGCAGCTTAGTCCAGCCAACTAATGAAAAACTGTTTTTT.

The chain employs TRBV4-3 and TRBJ2-3; the match to TRBD2 covers 11 bases. V gave up 0 bases and J gave up 3 bases; unmatched junction bases: 11. Germline values: CDR1 LGHNA, CDR2 YSLEER. This CDR3 is 19 amino acids long. CDR3 in amino acids: CASSQDPLGLADVTDTQYF. DNA for the CDR3: TGCGCCAGCAGCCAAGATCCTTTGGGACTAGCGGATGTAACAGATACGCAGTATTTT.

The rearrangement links TRBV7-2 to TRBJ1-2; 9 bases line up with TRBD1. This CDR3 has 15 amino acids. Germline CDR1 SGHTA, CDR2 FQGNSA. V trimming: 2 bases; J trimming: 4 bases; junction bases outside the gene matches: 5. The CDR3 nucleotides are TGTGCCAGCAGCTTACCGGGACAGGGTCGCTATGGCTACACCTTC. It translates to CASSLPGQGRYGYTF.

The V gene is TRBV5-6, the J gene TRBJ2-7, with 10 bases aligning to TRBD1. The CDR3 runs to 13 residues. V gave up 0 bases and J gave up 8 bases; unmatched junction bases: 2. The germline CDR1 and CDR2 sequences are SGHDT and YYEEEE. DNA of the CDR3: TGTGCCAGCAGCTTGGGGACAGGGGGTAAGCAGTACTTC. Amino acids: CASSLGTGGKQYF.

The rearrangement uses TRBV27 and TRBJ2-7; D remains ambiguous. The CDR3 is 16 amino acids. From germline, CDR1 is MNHEY and CDR2 SMNVEV (reference sequence). Trimming cost V 5 bases and J 2 bases, with 19 bases left between them. The CDR3 loop reads CASSSSLGSMTYEQYF. For the CDR3, the DNA is TGTGCCAGCAGTAGTAGTTTAGGGTCCATGACCTACGAGCAGTACTTC.

The rearrangement joins TRBV27 to TRBJ1-5; the D is unclear. The CDR3 covers 16 residues. Germline V gene lookup returns CDR1 MNHEY and CDR2 SMNVEV (reference sequence). Trimming cost V 2 bases and J 2 bases, with 13 bases left between them. The CDR3 protein is CASSLGSGSGNQPQHF. DNA of the CDR3: TGTGCCAGCAGTTTAGGTTCTGGGTCCGGCAATCAGCCCCAGCATTTT.

V usage is TRBV10-3 and J usage is TRBJ1-1, with TRBD1 matching over 8 bases. This CDR3 comprises 15 residues. The V and J ends lost 3 bases and 1 base, in that order; junction bases with no gene match: 4. In germline, CDR1 is ENHRY, CDR2 SYGVKD. CDR3 DNA sequence: TGTGCCATCAGTGACCGGACAGGGAGGAACACTGAAGCTTTCTTT. It specifies CAISDRTGRNTEAFF.

V usage is TRBV12-5 and J usage is TRBJ2-1, with 8 nucleotides matching TRBD2. The germline V gene has CDR1 LGHNT and CDR2 FRNRAP. This CDR3 spans 14 amino acids. The V segment lost 3 bases and the J segment 6 bases; nucleotides outside the gene matches: 4. The CDR3 spells CASGLGGRPNEQFF. CDR3 DNA sequence: TGTGCTAGTGGTTTAGGCGGGAGGCCCAATGAGCAGTTCTTC.

This rearrangement joins TRBV7-6 to TRBJ1-1, with TRBD1 as a possible D gene (5 bases). V lost 0 bases and J 4 bases, leaving 12 bases between the germline ends. Germline V CDR1 and CDR2: SGHVS, FNYEAQ. This CDR3 comprises 15 residues. CDR3 amino acids: CASSLAWGRSTEAFF. CDR3 nucleotides: TGTGCCAGCAGCTTAGCGTGGGGGAGGAGCACTGAAGCTTTCTTT.

As DNA, the CDR3 is TGTGCCAGCAGCCCCCGGGGGCGGGAGACCCAGTACTTC. Amino acid sequence: CASSPRGRETQYF. The chain has TRBV14 and TRBJ2-5; perhaps D is TRBD1 or TRBD2 (6 bases each). The CDR3 is made up of 13 amino acids. V was cut by 4 bases and J by 5 bases, with 11 bases left in between. CDR1 SGHDN and CDR2 FVKESK come from the germline V gene.

This sequence joins TRBV4-1 and TRBJ2-2; 9 nucleotides agree with TRBD2. The CDR3 is made up of 18 amino acids. V trimming: 0 bases; J trimming: 1 base; junction bases outside the gene matches: 6. Germline V lookup: CDR1 MGHRA, CDR2 YSYEKL. The CDR3 region is CASSQEPSGTLNTGELFF. CDR3 bases: TGCGCCAGCAGCCAAGAGCCTAGCGGGACCTTGAACACCGGGGAGCTGTTTTTT.

This sequence joins TRBV9 and TRBJ1-3; D is undetermined. From germline, CDR1 is SGDLS and CDR2 YYNGEE. Deletions cut 0 bases from V and 0 bases from J, with 4 bases between. The CDR3 length is 14 residues. The CDR3 DNA sequence: TGTGCCAGCAGCGTAGATACCTCTGGAAACACCATATATTTT. As protein: CASSVDTSGNTIYF.

The chain joins TRBV9 to TRBJ1-1; no firm D call. The CDR3 has 12 residues. V shed 4 bases and J shed 3 bases, with 7 bases lying between them. In germline, CDR1 is SGDLS, CDR2 YYNGEE. In nucleotides, the CDR3 is TGTGCCAGCAGCTTGTCGGACACTGAAGCTTTCTTT. It specifies CASSLSDTEAFF.